The entry below describes one T cell receptor beta chain. Its antigen is as yet unknown. This record belongs to a study of vaccination effects on CD4 cells after COVID-19. Findings and limits, study-wide: Relatively few convalescent patients took part in the study, which had no early post-infection timepoints.

Germline loops: CDR1 MDHEN, CDR2 SYDVKM. The CDR3 is 17 residues long. With 3 bases clipped from V and 4 bases from J, the junction kept 6 bases outside the gene matches. Sequenced by immunoSEQ multiplex PCR; TCRdb stores in-frame clones only, minus some. The data hold around 70,000 clones, with approximately 77% observed a single time. Culturing for roughly 9 days preceded CD4+ T cell isolation. Specimen: CD4+ T cells from PBMCs cultured without peptide, collected before COVID-19 vaccination. The chain has TRBV28 and TRBJ2-1, with 13 bases fitting TRBD2. The receptor comes from a human donor who received a COVID-19 vaccine. For the CDR3, the DNA is TGTGCCAGCAGTTTTACTAGCGGGGGGGCAGGGTACAATGAGCAGTTCTTC. Translated: CASSFTSGGAGYNEQFF.